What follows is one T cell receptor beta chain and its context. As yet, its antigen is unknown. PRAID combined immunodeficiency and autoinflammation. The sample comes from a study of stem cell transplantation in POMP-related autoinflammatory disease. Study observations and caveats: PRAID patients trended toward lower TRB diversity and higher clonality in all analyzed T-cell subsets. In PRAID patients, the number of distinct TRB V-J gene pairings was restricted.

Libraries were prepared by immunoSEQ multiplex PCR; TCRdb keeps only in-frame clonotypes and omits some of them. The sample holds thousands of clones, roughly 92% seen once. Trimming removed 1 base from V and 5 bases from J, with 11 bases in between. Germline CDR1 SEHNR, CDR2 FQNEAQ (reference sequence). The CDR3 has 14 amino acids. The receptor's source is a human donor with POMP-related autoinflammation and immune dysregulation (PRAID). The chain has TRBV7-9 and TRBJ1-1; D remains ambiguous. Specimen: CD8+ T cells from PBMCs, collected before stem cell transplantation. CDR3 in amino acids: CASSLGIGVTEAFF. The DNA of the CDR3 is TGTGCCAGCAGCTTAGGCATTGGGGTAACTGAAGCTTTCTTT.